Following are 13 T cell receptor beta chains from one sample sequenced in a study of CD8 T cells in Susac syndrome (dated by TCRdb to 2018 to 2020). Libraries were made using the immunoSEQ multiplex PCR assay. RNA was extracted using the RNeasy kit, and roughly 0.5 to 1 microgram was reverse transcribed with random hexamers. The public sequencing data were trimmed at Q25 with fastp and processed into clonotypes with MiXCR by TCRdb, which kept only in-frame beta chains. Entries are consolidated by CDR3 protein sequence, retaining the most common genes and DNA. Present in this sample are about 400,000 distinct CDR3 sequences, approximately 89% of which were seen just once. The top ten clones comprise roughly 0.1% of the sample. Source material: CD8+ T cells from PBMCs. All receptors derive from a human donor with multiple sclerosis.

The chain is built from TRBV7-8 and TRBJ1-1, with D possibly matching TRBD1 (6 bases). The germline gives CDR1 SGHVS, CDR2 FQNEAQ. V dropped 9 bases and J dropped 4 bases, with 15 bases sitting between them. There are 13 residues in the CDR3. CDR3 coding DNA: TGTGCCAGTGGCGGGGGGCTCGCCACTGAAGCTTTCTTT. This gives the protein CASGGGLATEAFF.

The V and J genes are TRBV5-4 and TRBJ1-2; maybe TRBD1 (6 bases). This CDR3 is 15 amino acids long. Germline CDR1 is SGHNT and CDR2 is YYREEE (reference sequence). The V and J ends lost 4 bases and 2 bases respectively, with 15 bases between them. CDR3 region: CASSVQGASNYGYTF. The CDR3 region has the DNA TGTGCCAGCAGCGTACAGGGAGCCTCGAACTATGGCTACACCTTC.

The chain recombines TRBV4-1 with TRBJ2-5; no definite D call. Germline V gene data show CDR1 as MGHRA and CDR2 as YSYEKL. The length of the CDR3 is 16 residues. Trimming removed 1 base from V and 8 bases from J, with 20 bases in between. The CDR3 is CASSQAPRLPPSTQYF. The DNA for the CDR3 is TGCGCCAGCAGCCAAGCGCCTAGGCTACCTCCCAGCACCCAGTACTTC.

The chain is built from TRBV27 and TRBJ1-2; 7 bases are shared with TRBD1. Germline CDR1 MNHEY, CDR2 SMNVEV (reference sequence). CDR3 size: 14 residues. The trim removed 6 bases at V and 8 bases at J, leaving 12 bases unmatched. CDR3 sequence: CASSPLDRVDGYTF. Written as DNA, the CDR3 is TGTGCCAGCAGCCCTCTCGACAGGGTCGACGGCTACACCTTC.

The rearrangement links TRBV2 to TRBJ2-1, with a possible D match to TRBD2 (5 bases). Germline CDR1 is SNHLY and CDR2 is FYNNEI. The CDR3 is 13 residues long. The ends were cut back, 7 bases at V and 5 bases at J, with 12 bases in the middle. This CDR3 is CASTGIFNNEQFF. Here the CDR3 DNA reads TGTGCCAGCACCGGGATCTTTAACAATGAGCAGTTCTTC. The full variable domain, rest sourced from reference TRBV2 and TRBJ2-1, is EPEVTQTPSHQVTQMGQEVILRCVPISNHLYFYWYRQILGQKVEFLVSFYNNEISEKSEIFDDQFSVERPDGSNFTLKIRSTKLEDSAMYFCASTGIFNNEQFFGPGTRLTVL.

This chain uses TRBV5-1 with TRBJ2-5; D not certain. The ends were cut back, 1 base at V and 3 bases at J, with 10 bases in the middle. The CDR3 covers 14 residues. CDR1 SGHRS and CDR2 YFSETQ come from the germline V gene. The CDR3 DNA is TGCGCCAGCAGCTTGTGGGATTCAGAAGAGACCCAGTACTTC. Its translation is CASSLWDSEETQYF.

This rearrangement joins TRBV30 to TRBJ1-2; 7 nucleotides match TRBD1. V lost 7 bases, J lost 4 bases, and 12 bases stayed unmatched. Germline V gives CDR1 GTSNPN, CDR2 SVGIG (reference sequence). The CDR3 runs 14 residues. The CDR3 coding sequence is TGTGCCTTAGATGACAGGGCTGCTGGCTATGGCTACACCTTC. Amino acids: CALDDRAAGYGYTF.

The sample holds one count of this clonotype. An end of the junction does not agree with germline; a read error may underlie this. This chain uses TRBV5-6 with TRBJ1-3, with D uncertain. Germline V lookup: CDR1 SGHDT, CDR2 YYEEEE. The CDR3 covers 15 residues. The CDR3, as DNA: TGTGCCAGCACCTTGGGTGCGACCCTGGCAAACACCATATATTTT. Translating gives CASTLGATLANTIYF.

Here the CDR3 reads CASSFPGHNNEQFF. CDR3 sequence (DNA): TGTGCCAGCAGCTTTCCCGGACATAACAATGAGCAGTTCTTC. The chain employs TRBV7-2 and TRBJ2-1; TRBD1 might be the D (5 bases). Germline CDR1 reads SGHTA; CDR2 reads FQGNSA. The V end lost 3 bases, the J end lost 5 bases, and 11 bases lay between the germline ends. This CDR3 region has 14 residues. Combining the CDR3 with reference TRBV7-2 and TRBJ2-1 gives the whole variable domain GAGVSQSPSNKVTEKGKDVELRCDPISGHTALYWYRQSLGQGLEFLIYFQGNSAPDKSGLPSDRFSAERTGGSVSTLTIQRTQQEDSAVYLCASSFPGHNNEQFFGPGTRLTVL.

The chain has TRBV5-6 and TRBJ2-7; D might be TRBD1 (5 bases). The germline V and J ends were trimmed by 4 bases and 2 bases, with 7 bases remaining between them. This CDR3 region has 12 residues. Germline loops: CDR1 SGHDT, CDR2 YYEEEE. This CDR3 is CASSGATYEQYF. CDR3 bases: TGTGCCAGCAGCGGGGCCACCTACGAGCAGTACTTC.

The chain combines TRBV4-1 with TRBJ1-4, with 7 bases identical to TRBD1. CDR1 is MGHRA and CDR2 is YSYEKL in the germline V gene. J was trimmed by 5 bases and V by 0 bases; bases with no gene match: 6. This CDR3 comprises 16 residues. CDR3 sequence (DNA): TGCGCCAGCAGCCAAGATCAGGTCAGGGGGAATGAAAAACTGTTTTTT. Translating gives CASSQDQVRGNEKLFF.

The chain is built from TRBV25-1 and TRBJ2-2; D might be TRBD2 (6 bases). Trimming cost V 2 bases and J 3 bases, with 13 bases left between them. Per germline, CDR1 MGHDK and CDR2 SYGVNS. The CDR3 has 16 amino acids. CDR3 loop: CASSEGPAGYTGELFF. CDR3 bases: TGTGCCAGCAGTGAAGGTCCAGCGGGTTACACCGGGGAGCTGTTTTTT.

This clonotype appeared once. The gene calls are TRBV7-9 and TRBJ1-1; 9 bases align to TRBD1. The length of the CDR3 is 14 residues. Germline CDR1 reads SEHNR; CDR2 reads FQNEAQ (reference sequence). V dropped 2 bases and J dropped 6; count of bases not matched to a gene: 4. CDR3 loop: CASSLPGQGSEAFF. CDR3 nucleotides: TGTGCCAGCAGCTTACCCGGACAGGGGTCTGAAGCTTTCTTT. The complete variable domain, with remaining parts taken from reference TRBV7-9 and TRBJ1-1, reads DTGVSQNPRHKITKRGQNVTFRCDPISEHNRLYWYRQTLGQGPEFLTYFQNEAQLEKSRLLSDRFSAERPKGSFSTLEIQRTEQGDSAMYLCASSLPGQGSEAFFGQGTRLTVV.